The present T cell receptor beta chain was sequenced within a study of T cell repertoires in cytomegalovirus infection. As for the study in general: It can be stated that public TCR beta signatures indicated CMV infection as well as a matching HLA type. Study results and limitations: Of the TCR beta families, the public ones yielded a cumulative frequency that identified carriers of CMV plus the relevant HLA. HLA-C-restricted TCR beta clonotypes specific for CMV led the ex vivo response.

Germline CDR1 and CDR2: SEHNR and FQNEAQ (reference sequence). Trimming left V 4 bases short and J 5 bases short, with 15 bases between. This CDR3 has 15 residues. TCRdb re-called the reads with MiXCR, one entry per CDR3 protein. The sample holds around 210,000 distinct CDR3 sequences, under 8.5% seen once. This clonotype occurred many times. Its specificity is not known. Sequencing was done on a sample of PBMCs. The chain links TRBV7-9 to TRBJ2-1; no reliable D call. The origin of this receptor is a human donor in good health (CMV status not recorded). Some clones in this sample may be carry-over from other donors' samples. CDR3 DNA: TGTGCCAGCAGCTCCCCCTCGGGTGGGGACAATGAGCAGTTCTTC. Its translation: CASSSPSGGDNEQFF.